This TCR beta chain was retrieved from a study of identifying expanded T cells in peripheral blood. Findings and caveats of the study: About 1.2 clones differed between technical replicates, versus approximately 16 and 20 over time. Variance in clone template counts between roughly two-week samples significantly increased with total template count across all healthy donors.

Germline values: CDR1 MGHRA, CDR2 YSYEKL. This CDR3 contains 13 residues. Trimming pared 3 bases from V and 1 base from J, leaving 5 bases between. No infections or other immune events were documented during collection. Libraries were prepared by immunoSEQ multiplex PCR; TCRdb keeps only in-frame clonotypes and omits some of them. Among 60,000 to 80,000 clones, around 90% were seen once, and the ten largest hold roughly 3%. Remarks on this clone: Its target is not known.

The rearrangement links TRBV4-1 to TRBJ2-3, with D unclear. What was sequenced was blood. The TCR sequence derives from a person aged 18 to 70 in good health. The CDR3, as DNA: TGCGCCAGCAGCCATCCTCGCACAGATACGCAGTATTTT. It codes for CASSHPRTDTQYF.